This TCR beta chain was captured in a study of blood T cell repertoires in COVID-19. At the level of the study: Both acute and convalescent COVID-19 samples were obtained from the United States, Italy and Spain. From T cells, B-cell-depleted T cells, or PBMCs came the material, which was cDNA or gDNA.

In germline, CDR1 is LGHDT, CDR2 YNNKEL (reference sequence). The CDR3 totals 15 residues. V was clipped by 4 bases and J by 6 bases; unmatched bases: 10. Assay: immunoSEQ multiplex PCR; the TCRdb copy retains only in-frame clones and omits some. The table lists about 300,000 clones, about 91% of them singletons. This clone was counted once. Source material: peripheral blood. This clonotype was obtained from a woman in her 30s with COVID-19, enrolled during active disease. V is TRBV3-1 (or the pseudogene TRBV3-2) and J is TRBJ2-3; 7 bases map to TRBD2. The CDR3 DNA reads TGTGCCAGCAGCCCTTCGGGACTAACTTTGGATACGCAGTATTTT. Protein: CASSPSGLTLDTQYF.